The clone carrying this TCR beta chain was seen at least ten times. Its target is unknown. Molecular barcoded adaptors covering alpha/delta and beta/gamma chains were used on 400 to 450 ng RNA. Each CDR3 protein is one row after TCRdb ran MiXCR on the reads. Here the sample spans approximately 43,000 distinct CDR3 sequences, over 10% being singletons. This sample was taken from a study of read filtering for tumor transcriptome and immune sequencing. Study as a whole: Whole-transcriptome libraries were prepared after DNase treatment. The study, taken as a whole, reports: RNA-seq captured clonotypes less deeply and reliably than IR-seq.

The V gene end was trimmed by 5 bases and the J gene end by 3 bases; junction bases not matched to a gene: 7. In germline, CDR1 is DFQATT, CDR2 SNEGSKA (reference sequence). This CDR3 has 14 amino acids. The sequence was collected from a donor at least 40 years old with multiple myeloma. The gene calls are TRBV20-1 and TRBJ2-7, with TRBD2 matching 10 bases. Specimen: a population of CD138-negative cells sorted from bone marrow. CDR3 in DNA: TGCAGTGCTTCACTAGCGGGGTTACTCTACGAGCAGTACTTC. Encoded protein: CSASLAGLLYEQYF.